These 16 T cell receptor beta chains were all obtained from the same sample, sequenced in a study of Tregs in tolerant kidney transplant recipients. Assay: immunoSEQ multiplex PCR; the TCRdb copy retains only in-frame clones and omits some. Among about 46,000 clones listed, roughly nine tenths were seen once. What was sequenced was Tregs from blood. The source is a human donor in good health.

This chain uses TRBV11-2 with TRBJ2-1, with a tentative D call TRBD2 (6 bases). CDR3 length: 14 amino acids. Germline V gene data show CDR1 as SGHAT and CDR2 as FQNNGV. V was clipped by 4 bases and J by 5 bases, with 12 bases between them. CDR3 nucleotide sequence: TGTGCCAGCAGCTCTAGACTAGACCACAATGAGCAGTTCTTC. It translates to CASSSRLDHNEQFF.

The genes are TRBV11-2 and TRBJ2-7; the match to TRBD2 covers 10 bases. Germline CDR1 reads SGHAT; CDR2 reads FQNNGV. This CDR3 has 15 residues. V was clipped by 4 bases and J by 2 bases; unmatched bases: 5. CDR3 residues: CASSSRTSGTYEQYF. CDR3 in DNA: TGTGCCAGCAGCTCCCGGACTAGCGGAACCTACGAGCAGTACTTC.

V is TRBV5-1 and J is TRBJ2-5, with D hard to call. Germline CDR1 and CDR2: SGHRS and YFSETQ. The ends were cut back, 4 bases at V and 4 bases at J, with 14 bases in the middle. The CDR3 extends over 14 amino acids. CDR3 amino acids: CASSVPGFRETQYF. CDR3 nucleotides: TGCGCCAGCAGCGTCCCGGGTTTTAGAGAGACCCAGTACTTC.

V and J are TRBV9 and TRBJ2-2; no firm D call. Germline values: CDR1 SGDLS, CDR2 YYNGEE. The CDR3 totals 14 residues. V dropped 0 bases and J dropped 1 base, with 4 bases sitting between them. The CDR3 bases are TGTGCCAGCAGCGTAGGAGGGAACACCGGGGAGCTGTTTTTT. Translated: CASSVGGNTGELFF.

The genes are TRBV5-3 and TRBJ2-6; possible D gene TRBD1, 6 bases. TRBV5-3 has ORF status, its function being uncertain. V was trimmed by 4 bases and J by 0 bases, leaving 14 bases between them. The CDR3 runs to 17 residues. The CDR3 region is CARSRRTANSGANVLTF. The CDR3 coding sequence is TGTGCCAGAAGCAGGCGGACAGCGAACTCTGGGGCCAACGTCCTGACTTTC.

J is TRBJ2-1 and V is TRBV5-5; 15 nucleotides line up with TRBD2. J gave up 6 bases and V 5 bases, and 6 bases lay outside the gene matches. Germline CDR1 is SGHKS and CDR2 is YYEKEE (reference sequence). The CDR3 has 16 residues. The CDR3 region is CASSGLAGGPINEQFF. CDR3 nucleotides: TGTGCCAGCAGTGGACTAGCGGGAGGGCCTATCAATGAGCAGTTCTTC.

The gene calls are TRBV19 and TRBJ2-5; 8 bases map to TRBD2. Germline CDR1 is LNHDA and CDR2 is SQIVND (reference sequence). This CDR3 has 17 amino acids. Germline trimming cut 3 bases from V and 4 bases from J; bases unmatched to any gene: 13. The CDR3 sequence is CASSIGTRGRSGETQYF. The CDR3 nucleotides are TGTGCCAGTAGTATTGGGACTAGAGGTCGTTCGGGAGAGACCCAGTACTTC.

CDR3 residues: CASSGNTEAFF. DNA for the CDR3: TGTGCCAGCTCAGGTAACACTGAAGCTTTCTTT. This chain uses TRBV5-6 with TRBJ1-1; no clear D gene. CDR3 length equals 11 residues. Trimming cost V 7 bases and J 2 bases, with 6 bases left between them. The V gene's germline CDR1 is SGHDT and CDR2 YYEEEE.

The chain joins TRBV7-9 to TRBJ1-6; no firm D call. CDR1 is SEHNR, CDR2 FQNEAQ, per germline (reference sequence). This CDR3 region has 13 residues. V shed 2 bases and J shed 6 bases, with 5 bases lying between them. DNA of the CDR3: TGTGCCAGCAGCTTATACAGTAATTCACCCCTCCACTTT. It codes for CASSLYSNSPLHF.

This sequence joins TRBV6-5 and TRBJ1-5; 11 bases are shared with TRBD1. Unmatched junction bases numbered 4, after V lost 6 bases and J lost 6 bases. CDR1 MNHEY and CDR2 SVGAGI come from the germline V gene. The CDR3 sequence is 14 residues long. In DNA, the CDR3 is TGTGCCAGCAGCCGGGGACAGGGGGGTCAGCCCCAGCATTTT. This encodes CASSRGQGGQPQHF.

The sample holds a few counts of this clone. This chain links TRBV7-6 with TRBJ1-5; 7 bases map to TRBD1. V was clipped by 5 bases and J by 3 bases; unmatched bases: 13. CDR3 length equals 17 residues. Per germline, CDR1 SGHVS and CDR2 FNYEAQ. The CDR3 protein is CASSPTGTVLFNQPQHF. The CDR3 coding sequence is TGTGCCAGCAGCCCGACCGGGACAGTACTGTTCAATCAGCCCCAGCATTTT.

The chain is built from TRBV27 and TRBJ2-1; TRBD2 matches 9 bases. J was trimmed by 3 bases and V by 5 bases; bases with no gene match: 11. From germline, CDR1 is MNHEY and CDR2 SMNVEV (reference sequence). The CDR3 is made up of 17 amino acids. CDR3 sequence: CASSTTSLAGIYNEQFF. CDR3 DNA sequence: TGTGCCAGCAGTACGACCTCTCTAGCGGGGATCTACAATGAGCAGTTCTTC.

This clone was recorded once. This sequence joins TRBV9 and TRBJ2-1, with D possibly being TRBD1 or TRBD2 (5 bases each). The germline V and J ends were trimmed by 3 bases and 5 bases, with 15 bases remaining between them. CDR3 length: 15 residues. Per germline, CDR1 SGDLS and CDR2 YYNGEE. The CDR3 sequence: CASSAGIRGDNEQFF. As DNA, the CDR3 is TGTGCCAGCAGCGCAGGAATAAGGGGAGACAATGAGCAGTTCTTC.

The chain recombines TRBV5-1 with TRBJ1-2; TRBD1 is a possible D gene (5 bases). CDR3 length: 17 residues. V dropped 0 bases and J dropped 5 bases, with 20 bases sitting between them. Germline-derived CDR1 and CDR2 are SGHRS and YFSETQ. The CDR3 nucleotides read TGCGCCAGCAGCTTGGCGCCCCCCGGGGGGGGAACTTATGGCTACACCTTC. It encodes CASSLAPPGGGTYGYTF. Complete variable domain (other parts from reference TRBV5-1 and TRBJ1-2): KAGVTQTPRYLIKTRGQQVTLSCSPISGHRSVSWYQQTPGQGLQFLFEYFSETQRNKGNFPGRFSGRQFSNSRSEMNVSTLELGDSALYLCASSLAPPGGGTYGYTFGSGTRLTVV.

The chain carries TRBV7-9 and TRBJ1-1, with D hard to call. The V and J ends lost 5 bases and 3 bases respectively, with 19 bases between them. Germline values: CDR1 SEHNR, CDR2 FQNEAQ (reference sequence). There are 16 residues in the CDR3. For the CDR3, the DNA is TGTGCCAGCAGCCCCCCTCCCCGGGGTGGGTACACTGAAGCTTTCTTT. Translated: CASSPPPRGGYTEAFF.

The chain has TRBV5-6 and TRBJ1-6; TRBD1 matches 9 bases. The V gene's germline CDR1 is SGHDT and CDR2 YYEEEE. Trimming cost V 4 bases and J 7 bases; bases outside gene matches: 9. The CDR3 totals 16 residues. Here the CDR3 reads CASSSVGTGRNSPLHF. In DNA form, the CDR3 reads TGTGCCAGCAGCAGCGTAGGGACAGGGCGGAATTCACCCCTCCACTTT. The entire variable domain, with the rest obtained from reference TRBV5-6 and TRBJ1-6, is as follows: DAGVTQSPTHLIKTRGQQVTLRCSPKSGHDTVSWYQQALGQGPQFIFQYYEEEERQRGNFPDRFSGHQFPNYSSELNVNALLLGDSALYLCASSSVGTGRNSPLHFGNGTRLTVT.